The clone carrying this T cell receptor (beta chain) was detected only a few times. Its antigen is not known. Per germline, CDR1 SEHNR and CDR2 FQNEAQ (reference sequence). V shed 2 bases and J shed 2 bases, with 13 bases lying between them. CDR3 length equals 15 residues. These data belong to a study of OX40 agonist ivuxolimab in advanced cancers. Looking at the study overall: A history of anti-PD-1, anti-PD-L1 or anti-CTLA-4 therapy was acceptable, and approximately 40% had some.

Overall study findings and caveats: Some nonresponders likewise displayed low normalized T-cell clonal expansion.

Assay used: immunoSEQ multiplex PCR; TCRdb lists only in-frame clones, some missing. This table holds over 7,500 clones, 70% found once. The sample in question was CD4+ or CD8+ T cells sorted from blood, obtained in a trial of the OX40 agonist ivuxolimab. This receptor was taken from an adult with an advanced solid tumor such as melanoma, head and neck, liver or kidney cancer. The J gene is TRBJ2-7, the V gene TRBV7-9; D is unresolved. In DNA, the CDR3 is TGTGCCAGCAGCTTAACCTCGGGCTATACCTACGAGCAGTACTTC. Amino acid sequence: CASSLTSGYTYEQYF.